This is a list of T cell receptor beta chains from one sample in a study of long-term antiretroviral therapy in people with HIV. Method: immunoSEQ multiplex PCR; TCRdb's copy keeps in-frame clones and lacks some. The sample consists of approximately 35,000 clones, 94% of them appearing once. This specimen was unsorted PBMCs, taken 4.1 years after starting antiretroviral therapy. The receptors shown here come from a woman between 45 and 60 years old with HIV. Both conserved end residues are part of each CDR3. Each record gives: J gene, D gene, clone size, V gene, CDR3 protein, CDR3 DNA. D genes are given only for firm matches. A row's size may be missing; if present it is once, few, many or a size class.

j_gene: TRBJ1-1; d_gene: TRBD1; abundance: .; v_gene: TRBV7-2; CDR3aa: CASSLGAGGWTEAFF; CDR3nt: TGTGCCAGCAGCTTAGGGGCAGGGGGGTGGACTGAAGCTTTCTTT
j_gene: TRBJ2-7; d_gene: TRBD1; abundance: .; v_gene: TRBV9; CDR3aa: CASSPGQDYEQYF; CDR3nt: TGTGCCAGCAGCCCAGGACAGGATTACGAGCAGTACTTC
j_gene: TRBJ1-4; d_gene: .; abundance: .; v_gene: TRBV4-1; CDR3aa: CASSQDRPAPTPTNEKLFF; CDR3nt: TGCGCCAGCAGCCAAGATCGGCCAGCACCGACCCCAACTAATGAAAAACTGTTTTTT
j_gene: TRBJ2-3; d_gene: .; abundance: .; v_gene: TRBV7-9; CDR3aa: CASYRGTSQDTQYF; CDR3nt: TGTGCCAGCTATAGAGGGACTTCACAAGATACGCAGTATTTT
j_gene: TRBJ1-3; d_gene: .; abundance: .; v_gene: TRBV20-1; CDR3aa: CSARVGNTIYF; CDR3nt: TGCAGTGCTAGAGTCGGAAACACCATATATTTT
j_gene: TRBJ2-7; d_gene: .; abundance: .; v_gene: TRBV30; CDR3aa: CAWSVAGFYEQYF; CDR3nt: TGTGCCTGGAGTGTAGCTGGGTTCTACGAGCAGTACTTC
j_gene: TRBJ2-1; d_gene: .; abundance: .; v_gene: TRBV9; CDR3aa: CASSASGYLNEQFF; CDR3nt: TGTGCCAGCAGCGCCAGTGGATACCTCAATGAGCAGTTCTTC
j_gene: TRBJ1-2; d_gene: .; abundance: .; v_gene: TRBV30; CDR3aa: CAWSPDTGYTF; CDR3nt: TGTGCCTGGAGTCCGGACACTGGCTACACCTTC
j_gene: TRBJ1-1; d_gene: TRBD1; abundance: .; v_gene: TRBV7-3; CDR3aa: CASSLEGGGSAFF; CDR3nt: TGTGCCAGCAGCTTAGAAGGGGGCGGATCAGCTTTCTTT
j_gene: TRBJ1-1; d_gene: .; abundance: .; v_gene: TRBV6-5; CDR3aa: CASSTTADTEAFF; CDR3nt: TGTGCCAGCAGTACCACAGCGGACACTGAAGCTTTCTTT
j_gene: TRBJ1-4; d_gene: .; abundance: .; v_gene: TRBV6-6; CDR3aa: CASRPDGPNEKLFF; CDR3nt: TGTGCCAGCAGGCCGGACGGACCTAATGAAAAACTGTTTTTT
j_gene: TRBJ1-2; d_gene: .; abundance: .; v_gene: TRBV4-2; CDR3aa: CASSQEVGRVYYGYTF; CDR3nt: TGTGCCAGCAGCCAAGAGGTCGGGAGGGTATACTATGGCTACACCTTC
j_gene: TRBJ2-7; d_gene: .; abundance: .; v_gene: TRBV6-5; CDR3aa: CASSGGVGLYEQYF; CDR3nt: TGTGCCAGCAGTGGCGGGGTGGGACTCTACGAGCAGTACTTC
j_gene: TRBJ1-5; d_gene: TRBD1; abundance: .; v_gene: TRBV6-1; CDR3aa: CASRGVIQGDGNQPQHF; CDR3nt: TGTGCCAGCCGTGGCGTTATCCAGGGGGATGGCAATCAGCCCCAGCATTTT
j_gene: TRBJ2-2; d_gene: .; abundance: .; v_gene: TRBV5-1; CDR3aa: CASRRTGTTLISNTGELFF; CDR3nt: TGCGCCAGCAGAAGGACCGGGACCACGCTAATTTCGAACACCGGGGAGCTGTTTTTT
j_gene: TRBJ2-1; d_gene: TRBD1; abundance: .; v_gene: TRBV6-1; CDR3aa: CASSEVRGSEQFF; CDR3nt: TGTGCCAGCAGTGAAGTCAGGGGGAGTGAGCAGTTCTTC
j_gene: TRBJ1-2; d_gene: .; abundance: .; v_gene: TRBV2; CDR3aa: CASSAPGTDYGYTF; CDR3nt: TGTGCCAGCAGTGCCCCCGGGACGGACTATGGCTACACCTTC
j_gene: TRBJ1-5; d_gene: .; abundance: .; v_gene: TRBV30; CDR3aa: CAWSGRGSNQPQHF; CDR3nt: TGTGCCTGGAGTGGTAGAGGTAGCAATCAGCCCCAGCATTTT
j_gene: TRBJ2-1; d_gene: TRBD2; abundance: .; v_gene: TRBV7-2; CDR3aa: CASSPSGGSYNEQFF; CDR3nt: TGTGCCAGCAGCCCAAGCGGGGGGTCCTACAATGAGCAGTTCTTC
j_gene: TRBJ2-1; d_gene: TRBD2; abundance: .; v_gene: TRBV10-3; CDR3aa: CAISVSSGGARTYNEQFF; CDR3nt: TGTGCCATCAGTGTCTCGAGCGGGGGGGCCAGGACCTACAATGAGCAGTTCTTC
j_gene: TRBJ2-1; d_gene: .; abundance: .; v_gene: TRBV7-2; CDR3aa: CASSGTRGPSNEQFF; CDR3nt: TGTGCCAGCAGCGGTACTAGAGGGCCGTCGAATGAGCAGTTCTTC
j_gene: TRBJ1-2; d_gene: TRBD1; abundance: .; v_gene: TRBV6-5; CDR3aa: CASSPTGGSYGYTF; CDR3nt: TGTGCCAGCAGTCCTACAGGGGGCTCCTATGGCTACACCTTC
j_gene: TRBJ2-2; d_gene: .; abundance: .; v_gene: TRBV5-4; CDR3aa: CASSSKELGWELFF; CDR3nt: TGTGCCAGCAGCTCAAAAGAACTGGGATGGGAGCTGTTTTTT
j_gene: TRBJ1-2; d_gene: .; abundance: .; v_gene: TRBV30; CDR3aa: CALANYGYTF; CDR3nt: TGTGCCTTAGCTAACTATGGCTACACCTTC
j_gene: TRBJ1-5; d_gene: TRBD1; abundance: .; v_gene: TRBV19; CDR3aa: CASSDTGEDQPQHF; CDR3nt: TGTGCCAGTAGTGATACAGGGGAAGATCAGCCCCAGCATTTT
j_gene: TRBJ2-4; d_gene: TRBD2; abundance: .; v_gene: TRBV19; CDR3aa: CASTGLAGGMNIQYF; CDR3nt: TGTGCCAGTACAGGTCTGGCGGGGGGGATGAACATTCAGTACTTC
j_gene: TRBJ2-3; d_gene: TRBD2; abundance: .; v_gene: TRBV6-5; CDR3aa: CASKLAGPDTQYF; CDR3nt: TGTGCCAGCAAACTAGCGGGGCCAGATACGCAGTATTTT
j_gene: TRBJ1-6; d_gene: .; abundance: .; v_gene: TRBV6-1; CDR3aa: CASSESRDSPLHF; CDR3nt: TGTGCCAGCAGTGAATCGCGGGATTCACCCCTCCACTTT
j_gene: TRBJ2-1; d_gene: TRBD1; abundance: .; v_gene: TRBV30; CDR3aa: CAWSVDRDEIDEQFF; CDR3nt: TGTGCCTGGAGTGTAGACAGGGACGAGATCGATGAGCAGTTCTTC
j_gene: TRBJ1-1; d_gene: .; abundance: .; v_gene: TRBV21-1; CDR3aa: CASSKPGTEAHSTEAFF; CDR3nt: TGTGCCAGCAGCAAACCCGGCACAGAGGCCCACAGCACTGAAGCTTTCTTT
j_gene: TRBJ1-2; d_gene: .; abundance: few; v_gene: TRBV6-1; CDR3aa: CASSEGQYYGYTF; CDR3nt: TGTGCCAGCAGTGAGGGGCAGTACTATGGCTACACCTTC
j_gene: TRBJ1-5; d_gene: TRBD1; abundance: .; v_gene: TRBV7-2; CDR3aa: CASSFRTGRGNQPQHF; CDR3nt: TGTGCCAGCAGCTTCCGGACAGGGAGAGGCAATCAGCCCCAGCATTTT
j_gene: TRBJ2-1; d_gene: .; abundance: .; v_gene: TRBV6-1; CDR3aa: CASRVEGVPEQFF; CDR3nt: TGTGCCAGCAGGGTGGAGGGGGTTCCTGAGCAGTTCTTC
j_gene: TRBJ1-5; d_gene: .; abundance: .; v_gene: TRBV7-2; CDR3aa: CASSLVRLNQPQHF; CDR3nt: TGTGCCAGCAGCTTAGTCAGGCTAAATCAGCCCCAGCATTTT
j_gene: TRBJ1-1; d_gene: .; abundance: .; v_gene: TRBV9; CDR3aa: CASSLGVDRVNTEAFF; CDR3nt: TGTGCCAGCAGCCTCGGAGTTGACAGAGTAAACACTGAAGCTTTCTTT
j_gene: TRBJ2-7; d_gene: .; abundance: .; v_gene: TRBV11-2; CDR3aa: CASTVGYDYEQYF; CDR3nt: TGTGCCAGCACTGTCGGGTACGACTACGAGCAGTACTTC
j_gene: TRBJ2-2; d_gene: TRBD2; abundance: once; v_gene: TRBV5-1; CDR3aa: CASSLERGENTGELFF; CDR3nt: TGCGCCAGCAGCTTAGAGCGGGGGGAGAACACCGGGGAGCTGTTTTTT
j_gene: TRBJ1-2; d_gene: .; abundance: .; v_gene: TRBV13; CDR3aa: CASSLDRQDYGYTF; CDR3nt: TGTGCCAGCAGCTTAGATCGTCAAGACTATGGCTACACCTTC
j_gene: TRBJ1-5; d_gene: .; abundance: .; v_gene: TRBV2; CDR3aa: CASSEALLTANQPQHF; CDR3nt: TGTGCCAGCAGTGAAGCGCTTCTTACAGCTAATCAGCCCCAGCATTTT
j_gene: TRBJ2-5; d_gene: .; abundance: .; v_gene: TRBV5-4; CDR3aa: CASSLEAGAETQYF; CDR3nt: TGTGCCAGCAGCTTGGAGGCGGGGGCAGAGACCCAGTACTTC
j_gene: TRBJ2-1; d_gene: .; abundance: .; v_gene: TRBV10-3; CDR3aa: CAIWAGVWGNEQFF; CDR3nt: TGTGCCATCTGGGCAGGGGTCTGGGGGAATGAGCAGTTCTTC
j_gene: TRBJ2-7; d_gene: TRBD1; abundance: once; v_gene: TRBV6-4; CDR3aa: CASSEDRGYEQYF; CDR3nt: TGTGCCAGCAGTGAGGACAGGGGCTACGAGCAGTACTTC
j_gene: TRBJ2-2; d_gene: TRBD1; abundance: .; v_gene: TRBV7-9; CDR3aa: CASRPGTANTGELFF; CDR3nt: TGTGCCAGCAGACCCGGGACAGCGAACACCGGGGAGCTGTTTTTT
j_gene: TRBJ2-2; d_gene: .; abundance: .; v_gene: TRBV6-5; CDR3aa: CASSYSRGGNTGELFF; CDR3nt: TGTGCCAGCAGTTACTCGAGGGGGGGGAACACCGGGGAGCTGTTTTTT
j_gene: TRBJ1-2; d_gene: .; abundance: .; v_gene: TRBV7-9; CDR3aa: CASSPLGLPYGYTF; CDR3nt: TGTGCCAGCAGCCCCCTGGGGTTGCCCTATGGCTACACCTTC
j_gene: TRBJ1-2; d_gene: TRBD1; abundance: .; v_gene: TRBV27; CDR3aa: CASSFSGQGHGYTF; CDR3nt: TGTGCCAGCAGTTTCTCGGGACAGGGACATGGCTACACCTTC
j_gene: TRBJ1-1; d_gene: .; abundance: .; v_gene: TRBV19; CDR3aa: CASSTKGVAFF; CDR3nt: TGTGCCAGTAGTACCAAGGGGGTAGCTTTCTTT